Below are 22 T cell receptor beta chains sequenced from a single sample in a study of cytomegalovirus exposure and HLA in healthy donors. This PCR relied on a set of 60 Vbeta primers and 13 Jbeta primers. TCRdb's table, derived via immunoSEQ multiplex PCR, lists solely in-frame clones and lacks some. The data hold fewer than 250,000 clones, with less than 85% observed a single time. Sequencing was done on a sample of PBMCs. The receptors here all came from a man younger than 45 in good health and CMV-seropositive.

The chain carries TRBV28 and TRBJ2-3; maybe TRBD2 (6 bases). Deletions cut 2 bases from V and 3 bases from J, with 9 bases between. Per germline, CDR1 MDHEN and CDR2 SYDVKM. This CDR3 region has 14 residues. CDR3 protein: CASSLQGGTDTQYF. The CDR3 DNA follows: TGTGCCAGCAGTTTACAGGGAGGAACAGATACGCAGTATTTT.

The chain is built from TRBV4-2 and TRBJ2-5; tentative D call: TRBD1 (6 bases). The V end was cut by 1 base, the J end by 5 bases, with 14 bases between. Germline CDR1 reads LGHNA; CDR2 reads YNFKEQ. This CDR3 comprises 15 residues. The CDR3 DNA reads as TGTGCCAGCAGCCAAGGGCAGGGGCTGGGGGAGACCCAGTACTTC. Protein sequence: CASSQGQGLGETQYF.

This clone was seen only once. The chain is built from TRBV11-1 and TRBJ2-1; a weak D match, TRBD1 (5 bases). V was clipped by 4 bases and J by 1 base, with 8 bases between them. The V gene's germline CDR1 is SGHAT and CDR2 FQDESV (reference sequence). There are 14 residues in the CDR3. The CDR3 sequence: CASSSPGSYNEQFF. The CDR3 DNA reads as TGTGCCAGCAGCTCCCCAGGGTCCTACAATGAGCAGTTCTTC.

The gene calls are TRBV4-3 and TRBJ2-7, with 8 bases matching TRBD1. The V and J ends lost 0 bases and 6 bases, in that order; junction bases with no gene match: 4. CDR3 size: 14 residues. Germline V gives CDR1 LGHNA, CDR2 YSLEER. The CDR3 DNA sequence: TGCGCCAGCAGCCAAGATGGGACAGGCACCGAGCAGTACTTC. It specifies CASSQDGTGTEQYF.

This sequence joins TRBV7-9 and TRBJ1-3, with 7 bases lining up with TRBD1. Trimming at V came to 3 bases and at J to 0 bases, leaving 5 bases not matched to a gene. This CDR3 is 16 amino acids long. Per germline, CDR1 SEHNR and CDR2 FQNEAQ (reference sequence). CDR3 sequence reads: CASSFETGSSGNTIYF. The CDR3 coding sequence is TGTGCCAGCAGCTTCGAGACAGGGAGCTCTGGAAACACCATATATTTT.

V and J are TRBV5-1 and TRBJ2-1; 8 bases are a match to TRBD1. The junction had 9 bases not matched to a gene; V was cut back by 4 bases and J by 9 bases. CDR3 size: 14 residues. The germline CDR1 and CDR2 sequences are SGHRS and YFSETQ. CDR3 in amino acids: CASSPGQVFGEQFF. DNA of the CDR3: TGCGCCAGCAGCCCGGGACAGGTATTTGGTGAGCAGTTCTTC.

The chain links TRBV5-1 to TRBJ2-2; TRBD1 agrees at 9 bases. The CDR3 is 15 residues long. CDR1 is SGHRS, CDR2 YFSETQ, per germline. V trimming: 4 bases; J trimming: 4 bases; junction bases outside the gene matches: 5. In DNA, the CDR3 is TGCGCCAGCAGCATACAGGGGGCGGGCACCGGGGAGCTGTTTTTT. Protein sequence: CASSIQGAGTGELFF.

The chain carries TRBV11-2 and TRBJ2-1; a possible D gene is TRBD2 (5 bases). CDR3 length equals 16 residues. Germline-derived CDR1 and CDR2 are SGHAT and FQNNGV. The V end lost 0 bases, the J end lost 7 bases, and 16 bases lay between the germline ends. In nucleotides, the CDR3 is TGTGCCAGCAGCTTAGATAAAGGCGGGCCTATTAATGAGCAGTTCTTC. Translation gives CASSLDKGGPINEQFF. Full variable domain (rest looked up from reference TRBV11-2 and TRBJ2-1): EAGVAQSPRYKIIEKRQSVAFWCNPISGHATLYWYQQILGQGPKLLIQFQNNGVVDDSQLPKDRFSAERLKGVDSTLKIQPAKLEDSAVYLCASSLDKGGPINEQFFGPGTRLTVL.

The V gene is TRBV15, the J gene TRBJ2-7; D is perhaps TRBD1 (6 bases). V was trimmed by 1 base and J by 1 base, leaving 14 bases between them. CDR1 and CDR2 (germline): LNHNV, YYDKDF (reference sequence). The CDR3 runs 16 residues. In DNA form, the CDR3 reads TGTGCCACCAGCAGAGGGTCAGACAGGCGATCCTACGAGCAGTACTTC. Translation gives CATSRGSDRRSYEQYF.

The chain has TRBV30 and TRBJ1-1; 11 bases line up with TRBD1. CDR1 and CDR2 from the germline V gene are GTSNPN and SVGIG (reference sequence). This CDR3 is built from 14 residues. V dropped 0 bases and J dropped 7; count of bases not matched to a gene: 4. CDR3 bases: TGTGCCTGGAGTGTAGGACAGGGGGCGGTTGAAGCTTTCTTT. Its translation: CAWSVGQGAVEAFF.

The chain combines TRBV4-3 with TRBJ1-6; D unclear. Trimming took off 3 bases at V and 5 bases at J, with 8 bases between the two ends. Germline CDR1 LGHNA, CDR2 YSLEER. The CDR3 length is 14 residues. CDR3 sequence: CASSHSGDNSPLHF. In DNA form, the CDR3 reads TGCGCCAGCAGCCACAGCGGAGATAATTCACCCCTCCACTTT.

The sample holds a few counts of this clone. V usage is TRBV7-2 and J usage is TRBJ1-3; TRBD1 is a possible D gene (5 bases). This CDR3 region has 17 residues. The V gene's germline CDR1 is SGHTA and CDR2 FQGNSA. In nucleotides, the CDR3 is TGTCCGCAGCAGCCCACCCAGGGCGGGGGCTCTGGAAACACCATATATTTT. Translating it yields CPQQPTQGGGSGNTIYF.

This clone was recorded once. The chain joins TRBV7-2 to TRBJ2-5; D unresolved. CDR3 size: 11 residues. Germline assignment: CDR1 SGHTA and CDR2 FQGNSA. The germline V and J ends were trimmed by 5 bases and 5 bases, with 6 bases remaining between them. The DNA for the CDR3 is TGTGCCAGCAGCGTGTCGGAGACCCAGTACTTC. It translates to CASSVSETQYF.

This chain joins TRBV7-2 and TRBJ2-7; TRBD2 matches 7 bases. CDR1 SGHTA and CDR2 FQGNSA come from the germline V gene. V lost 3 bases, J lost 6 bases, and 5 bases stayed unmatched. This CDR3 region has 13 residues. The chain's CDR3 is CASSFGRTAEQYF. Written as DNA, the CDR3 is TGTGCCAGCAGCTTCGGGAGGACGGCCGAGCAGTACTTC.

CDR3 sequence: CASSLLSQAKNIQYF. DNA of the CDR3: TGTGCCAGCAGCTTATTATCACAAGCCAAAAACATTCAGTACTTC. V usage is TRBV11-2 and J usage is TRBJ2-4; no clear D gene. The CDR3 totals 15 residues. V was trimmed by 2 bases and J by 0 bases, leaving 8 bases between them. Germline loops: CDR1 SGHAT, CDR2 FQNNGV.

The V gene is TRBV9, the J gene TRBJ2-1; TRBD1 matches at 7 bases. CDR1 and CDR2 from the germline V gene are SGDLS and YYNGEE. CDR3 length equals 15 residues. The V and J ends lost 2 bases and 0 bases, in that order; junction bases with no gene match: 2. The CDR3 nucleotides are TGTGCCAGCAGCGTCACAGGGGACTCCTACAATGAGCAGTTCTTC. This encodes CASSVTGDSYNEQFF.

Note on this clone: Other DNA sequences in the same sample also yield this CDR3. The CDR3 here is CASRGFGGPSSYEQYF. As DNA, the CDR3 is TGTGCCAGCAGGGGGTTCGGGGGACCCAGCTCCTACGAGCAGTACTTC. The V call is TRBV28, the J call TRBJ2-7, with D possibly TRBD2 on 6 matching bases. Trimming shortened V by 6 bases and J by 0 bases, and 18 bases separated the two germline ends. This CDR3 is built from 16 residues. The germline V gene encodes CDR1 MDHEN and CDR2 SYDVKM.

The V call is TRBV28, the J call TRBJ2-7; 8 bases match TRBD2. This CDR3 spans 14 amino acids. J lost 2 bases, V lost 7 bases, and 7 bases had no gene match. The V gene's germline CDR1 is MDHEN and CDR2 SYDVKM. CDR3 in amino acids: CASTNSGGAYEQYF. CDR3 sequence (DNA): TGTGCCAGCACCAACTCGGGGGGGGCCTACGAGCAGTACTTC.

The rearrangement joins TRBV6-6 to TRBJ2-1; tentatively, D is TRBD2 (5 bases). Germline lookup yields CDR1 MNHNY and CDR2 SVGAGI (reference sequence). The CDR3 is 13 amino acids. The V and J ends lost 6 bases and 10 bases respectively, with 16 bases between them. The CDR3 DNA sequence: TGTGCCAGCAGACACCGGCTAGGACTGGAGCAGTTCTTC. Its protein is CASRHRLGLEQFF.

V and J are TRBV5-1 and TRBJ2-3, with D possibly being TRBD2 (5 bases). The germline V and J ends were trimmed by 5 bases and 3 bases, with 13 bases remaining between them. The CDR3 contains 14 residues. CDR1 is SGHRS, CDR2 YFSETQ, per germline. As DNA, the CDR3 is TGCGCCAGCAGTTTTAGCGTGGGGACAGATACGCAGTATTTT. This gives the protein CASSFSVGTDTQYF.

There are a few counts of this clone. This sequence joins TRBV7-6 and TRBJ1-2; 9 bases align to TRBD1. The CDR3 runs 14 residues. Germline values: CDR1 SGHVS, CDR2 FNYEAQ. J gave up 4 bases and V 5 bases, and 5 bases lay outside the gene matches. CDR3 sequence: CASSSGTGSYGYTF. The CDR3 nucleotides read TGTGCCAGCAGCAGCGGGACAGGGAGCTATGGCTACACCTTC.

This CDR3 reads CASSQDGAAGNTIYF. CDR3 sequence (DNA): TGTGCCAGCAGCCAAGATGGGGCAGCAGGAAACACCATATATTTT. The V gene is TRBV7-2, the J gene TRBJ1-3, with D tentatively TRBD1 (5 bases). CDR3 length: 15 residues. Between the trimmed V and J ends, which lost 5 bases and 4 bases, there was a span of 15 bases. Germline CDR1 and CDR2: SGHTA and FQGNSA.